There are a few counts of the clone carrying this T cell receptor (beta chain). This specimen belongs to a study of blood T cell repertoires in COVID-19. Study-wide context: Acute-phase and convalescent COVID-19 samples originated in the United States, Italy and Spain.

The CDR3 runs to 14 residues. Germline assignment: CDR1 LGHNA and CDR2 YNFKEQ. V dropped 0 bases and J dropped 6 bases, with 9 bases sitting between them. Sequencing used immunoSEQ multiplex PCR; TCRdb keeps in-frame clones, though not all of them. This sample has about 260,000 clones, with about 86% found just once. V gene TRBV4-2 combines with J gene TRBJ2-1, with D possibly TRBD1 on 5 matching bases. The sequencing input was PBMCs or T cells enriched from blood (not recorded which). This sequence originates from a man between 25 and 39 years old with acute COVID-19. The CDR3 DNA reads as TGTGCCAGCAGCCAAGATAGGGGTGGCAATGAGCAGTTCTTC. Translation: CASSQDRGGNEQFF.